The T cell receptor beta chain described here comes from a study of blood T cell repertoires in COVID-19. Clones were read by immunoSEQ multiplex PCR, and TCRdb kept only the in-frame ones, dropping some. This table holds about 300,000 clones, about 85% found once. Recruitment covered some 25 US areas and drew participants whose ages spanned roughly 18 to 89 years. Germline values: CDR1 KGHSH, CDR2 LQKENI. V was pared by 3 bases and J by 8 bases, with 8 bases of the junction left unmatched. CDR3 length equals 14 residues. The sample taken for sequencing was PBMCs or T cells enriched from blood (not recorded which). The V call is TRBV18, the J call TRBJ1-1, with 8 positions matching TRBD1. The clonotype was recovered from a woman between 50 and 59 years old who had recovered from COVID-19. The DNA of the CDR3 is TGTGCCAGCTCACCGTACACAGGGGGATCGGAAGCTTTCTTT. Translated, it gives CASSPYTGGSEAFF.